This T cell receptor (beta chain) is from a study of Graves' ophthalmopathy and Graves' hyperthyroidism. Across the whole study: Pretreatment peripheral blood was obtained at initial diagnosis.

RNA transcripts served as template for amplifying TCR beta CDR3 sequences. The first round was an RT-PCR with HTBI primers, and the second round was a multiplex PCR. TCRdb reprocessed the multiplex PCR reads with MiXCR, giving one entry per CDR3 protein. This sample has hundreds of thousands of distinct CDR3 sequences; about 40% occur once, and the top ten carry about 3.3%. The sequencing sample was made of peripheral blood. This clonotype originated in an adult man with Graves' ophthalmopathy.

In DNA, the CDR3 is TGTGCCAGCACCAACACCCCGGACAGGGGGTACGAGCAGTACTTC. It codes for CASTNTPDRGYEQYF. The rearrangement uses TRBV5-4 and TRBJ2-7; 10 nucleotides match TRBD1. Trimming took 6 bases from V and 4 from J; bases not matched to a gene: 10. Germline assignment: CDR1 SGHNT and CDR2 YYREEE (reference sequence). CDR3 length: 15 residues.